The source of this T cell receptor beta chain is a study of T cell responses to AZD1222 COVID-19 vaccine. Study details: The study pooled second doses at about 4 or about 12 weeks. Study-level results: Two AZD1222 administrations were followed by greater Spike-specific TCR breadth and depth. Clonal diversity was possibly underestimated; the donors were predominantly white British and more often female.

The germline gives CDR1 SGHVS, CDR2 FNYEAQ. The CDR3 is made up of 15 amino acids. After removal of 1 base from V and 3 bases from J, the junction contained 4 bases not matched to a gene. In regard to this clone: The antigen is undetermined.

Produced via immunoSEQ multiplex PCR; TCRdb's table is partial and in-frame only. The sample contains roughly 160,000 clones, 91% of which appear only once. This clonotype was obtained from an adult in good health. The sample consisted of peripheral blood, taken on day 0 of AZD1222 vaccination. The chain joins TRBV7-6 to TRBJ2-7, with 9 bases lining up with TRBD1. The DNA for the CDR3 is TGTGCCAGCAGCTTAGGGACAGGGGTAATCTACGAGCAGTACTTC. Translated: CASSLGTGVIYEQYF.